The clone carrying this T cell receptor (beta chain) was observed many times. Antigen unknown. TCRdb ran MiXCR on the 5' RACE reads and lists one entry per CDR3 protein. The table has about 57,000 distinct CDR3 sequences, about 9.1% seen once. The entry originates in a study of early T cells in non-severe SARS-CoV-2 infection. General study results and limits: There was a bias toward anti-spike CD8 responses in VDJdb matching, which missed private and CD4 specificities.

Germline CDR1 and CDR2: SGHRS and YFSETQ. Trimming shortened V by 5 bases and J by 4 bases, and 12 bases separated the two germline ends. The CDR3 loop spans 13 amino acids. This TCR was recovered from an adult who was a healthcare worker with PCR-confirmed SARS-CoV-2 infection or an uninfected control (not recorded which). What was sequenced was whole blood. The rearrangement uses TRBV5-1 and TRBJ1-1; D gene uncertain. The CDR3 nucleotides read TGCGCCAGCAGTTTTGGGGAGGGCACTGAAGCTTTCTTT. Encoded protein: CASSFGEGTEAFF.